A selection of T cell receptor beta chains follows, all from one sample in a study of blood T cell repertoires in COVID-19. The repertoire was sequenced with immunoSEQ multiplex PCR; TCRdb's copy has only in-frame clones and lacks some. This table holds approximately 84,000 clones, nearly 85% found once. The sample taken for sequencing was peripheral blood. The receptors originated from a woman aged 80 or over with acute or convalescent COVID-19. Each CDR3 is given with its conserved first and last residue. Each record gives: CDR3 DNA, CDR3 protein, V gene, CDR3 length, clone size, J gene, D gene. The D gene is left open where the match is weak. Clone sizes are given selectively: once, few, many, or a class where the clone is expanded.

CDR3nt: TGTGCCAGTAGTATAATGGGACTAGCGGGCTCTTCCTACAATGAGCAGTTCTTC
CDR3aa: CASSIMGLAGSSYNEQFF
v_gene: TRBV19
len: 18
abundance: -
j_gene: TRBJ2-1
d_gene: TRBD2

CDR3nt: TGTGCCAGCAGTTACTCCGGGACAGGGGACTACGAGCAGTACTTC
CDR3aa: CASSYSGTGDYEQYF
v_gene: TRBV6-5
len: 15
abundance: -
j_gene: TRBJ2-7
d_gene: TRBD1

CDR3nt: TGTGCCAGTAGTATAGCCACAGGGGGCATCTCCTATGGCTACACCTTC
CDR3aa: CASSIATGGISYGYTF
v_gene: TRBV19
len: 16
abundance: -
j_gene: TRBJ1-2
d_gene: TRBD1

CDR3nt: TGCGCCAGCAGCTCCACTAGCGGGAGCAGTGAGCAGTTCTTC
CDR3aa: CASSSTSGSSEQFF
v_gene: TRBV5-1
len: 14
abundance: -
j_gene: TRBJ2-1
d_gene: TRBD2

CDR3nt: TGTGCCAGCAGCCTGCTGGCGGGAGCCGCCAACGAGCAGTACTTC
CDR3aa: CASSLLAGAANEQYF
v_gene: TRBV7-6
len: 15
abundance: -
j_gene: TRBJ2-7
d_gene: TRBD2

CDR3nt: TGTGCCAGCAGCCAAACCCGCACAGGGTACAATGAGCAGTTCTTC
CDR3aa: CASSQTRTGYNEQFF
v_gene: TRBV7-3
len: 15
abundance: -
j_gene: TRBJ2-1
d_gene: -

CDR3nt: TGTGCCAGCAGCCAATCCCCGGGACAGGTGAATGAAAAACTGTTTTTT
CDR3aa: CASSQSPGQVNEKLFF
v_gene: TRBV4-2
len: 16
abundance: -
j_gene: TRBJ1-4
d_gene: TRBD1

CDR3nt: TGTGCCAGCAGCTTAGCTGGGGACTATTCAAACACCATATATTTT
CDR3aa: CASSLAGDYSNTIYF
v_gene: TRBV7-2
len: 15
abundance: -
j_gene: TRBJ1-3
d_gene: -

CDR3nt: TGTGCCACCAGTGATCTGGGGGGGGCGAACACCGGGGAGCTGTTTTTT
CDR3aa: CATSDLGGANTGELFF
v_gene: TRBV24-1
len: 16
abundance: -
j_gene: TRBJ2-2
d_gene: TRBD2

CDR3nt: TGTGCCAGCAGCTCTCACCGGACAGGAACCTACGAGCAGTACTTC
CDR3aa: CASSSHRTGTYEQYF
v_gene: TRBV7-9
len: 15
abundance: few
j_gene: TRBJ2-7
d_gene: TRBD1

CDR3nt: TGTGCCAGCAGCTTCGGACTAGCGAGCAACACCGGGGAGCTGTTTTTT
CDR3aa: CASSFGLASNTGELFF
v_gene: TRBV11-3
len: 16
abundance: -
j_gene: TRBJ2-2
d_gene: TRBD2

CDR3nt: TGTGCCAGCTCACCATTTGAACTGACAGGTGAAGGTACGCAGTATTTT
CDR3aa: CASSPFELTGEGTQYF
v_gene: TRBV18
len: 16
abundance: -
j_gene: TRBJ2-3
d_gene: -

CDR3nt: TGTGCCAGCAACACGCCAGGGGGGAGCAATGAGCAGTTCTTC
CDR3aa: CASNTPGGSNEQFF
v_gene: TRBV7-9
len: 14
abundance: -
j_gene: TRBJ2-1
d_gene: -

CDR3nt: TGTGCCAGCAGCTGGACAGGGAACACTGAAGCTTTCTTT
CDR3aa: CASSWTGNTEAFF
v_gene: TRBV7-9
len: 13
abundance: -
j_gene: TRBJ1-1
d_gene: TRBD1

CDR3nt: TGTGCCAGCAGTCAAGGGACAGGGAGGGCCTACAATGAGCAGTTCTTC
CDR3aa: CASSQGTGRAYNEQFF
v_gene: TRBV6-1
len: 16
abundance: -
j_gene: TRBJ2-1
d_gene: TRBD1

CDR3nt: TGTGCCAGCAGCCCGAGGGGGACAGGGGGCTCCGGGGAGCTGTTTTTT
CDR3aa: CASSPRGTGGSGELFF
v_gene: TRBV7-2
len: 16
abundance: -
j_gene: TRBJ2-2
d_gene: TRBD1

CDR3nt: TGTGCCAGTAGCAAGCGGACCGGGGAGCTGTTTTTT
CDR3aa: CASSKRTGELFF
v_gene: TRBV19
len: 12
abundance: -
j_gene: TRBJ2-2
d_gene: -

CDR3nt: TGTGCCAGCAGGCTAGCGGGAGCTACAGTCGGGGAGCTGTTTTTT
CDR3aa: CASRLAGATVGELFF
v_gene: TRBV28
len: 15
abundance: -
j_gene: TRBJ2-2
d_gene: TRBD2

CDR3nt: TGTGCCACCAGTGAGGGGACTAGCGGGACCACACCGCTAGCCAAAAACATTCAGTACTTC
CDR3aa: CATSEGTSGTTPLAKNIQYF
v_gene: TRBV24-1
len: 20
abundance: -
j_gene: TRBJ2-4
d_gene: TRBD2

CDR3nt: TGTGCCAGCAGTTACGGGACAGGGGGCTACGAGCAGTACTTC
CDR3aa: CASSYGTGGYEQYF
v_gene: TRBV28
len: 14
abundance: -
j_gene: TRBJ2-7
d_gene: TRBD1

CDR3nt: TGCAGCGCCTCGCGTGCGGGAGAGGTGAAGTTCTTC
CDR3aa: CSASRAGEVKFF
v_gene: TRBV29-1
len: 12
abundance: -
j_gene: TRBJ2-1
d_gene: TRBD2

CDR3nt: TGTGCCAGCAGTGGGGGACAGGGCGTTCGGCAGTACTTC
CDR3aa: CASSGGQGVRQYF
v_gene: TRBV2
len: 13
abundance: -
j_gene: TRBJ2-7
d_gene: TRBD1

CDR3nt: TGTGCCAGCAGTCGGGTTGGCGCTAGCGGGGGGGATGAGCAGTACTTC
CDR3aa: CASSRVGASGGDEQYF
v_gene: TRBV28
len: 16
abundance: -
j_gene: TRBJ2-7
d_gene: TRBD2

CDR3nt: TGTGCCAGCAGTTTCTGGACTAGATCCGGGGAGCTGTTTTTT
CDR3aa: CASSFWTRSGELFF
v_gene: TRBV27
len: 14
abundance: -
j_gene: TRBJ2-2
d_gene: TRBD2

CDR3nt: TGTGCCAGCAGCTTAGTTCAGGGGTTGCAGTACTTC
CDR3aa: CASSLVQGLQYF
v_gene: TRBV7-9
len: 12
abundance: few
j_gene: TRBJ2-7
d_gene: -

CDR3nt: TGTGCCAGCAGTCCATATGACACGACCTACGAGCAGTACTTC
CDR3aa: CASSPYDTTYEQYF
v_gene: TRBV27
len: 14
abundance: -
j_gene: TRBJ2-7
d_gene: -

CDR3nt: TGTGCCAGCAGTTACGGCAGCCTAGATGAAAAACTGTTTTTT
CDR3aa: CASSYGSLDEKLFF
v_gene: TRBV6-5
len: 14
abundance: few
j_gene: TRBJ1-4
d_gene: -

CDR3nt: TGTGCCAGTAGGGGCAGTTTGGATCAGCCCCAGCATTTT
CDR3aa: CASRGSLDQPQHF
v_gene: TRBV19
len: 13
abundance: -
j_gene: TRBJ1-5
d_gene: -

CDR3nt: TGTGCCAGCAGTGACTACGAGGATACGCAGTATTTT
CDR3aa: CASSDYEDTQYF
v_gene: TRBV6-4
len: 12
abundance: -
j_gene: TRBJ2-3
d_gene: -

CDR3nt: TGTGCCAGTAGCCTTCGCCGGGACAGGGGAGAGACCCAGTACTTC
CDR3aa: CASSLRRDRGETQYF
v_gene: TRBV19
len: 15
abundance: once
j_gene: TRBJ2-5
d_gene: TRBD1

CDR3nt: TGTGCCAGCAGTTTCCCGACCACTAACGAGCAGTACTTC
CDR3aa: CASSFPTTNEQYF
v_gene: TRBV28
len: 13
abundance: -
j_gene: TRBJ2-7
d_gene: -

CDR3nt: TGCGCCAGCAGCCCGGGACAGGGCGAAGACGAGCAGTACTTC
CDR3aa: CASSPGQGEDEQYF
v_gene: TRBV5-1
len: 14
abundance: -
j_gene: TRBJ2-7
d_gene: TRBD1

CDR3nt: TGTGCCACCAGTGCTCTACCCGGGACAGGGCCCGGGGAGCTGTTTTTT
CDR3aa: CATSALPGTGPGELFF
v_gene: TRBV24-1
len: 16
abundance: once
j_gene: TRBJ2-2
d_gene: TRBD1

CDR3nt: TGCGCCAGCAGCCAAGAACGGGGATACGAGCCTGGGGCCAACGTCCTGACTTTC
CDR3aa: CASSQERGYEPGANVLTF
v_gene: TRBV4-3
len: 18
abundance: -
j_gene: TRBJ2-6
d_gene: -

CDR3nt: TGTGCCAGTGCCCGGGACAGGAGCTATGGCTACACCTTC
CDR3aa: CASARDRSYGYTF
v_gene: TRBV5-6
len: 13
abundance: -
j_gene: TRBJ1-2
d_gene: TRBD1

CDR3nt: TGCGCCAGCAGCCAAGATCATAAGGGGACAGCCGGGGAGCTGTTTTTT
CDR3aa: CASSQDHKGTAGELFF
v_gene: TRBV4-1
len: 16
abundance: few
j_gene: TRBJ2-2
d_gene: TRBD1

CDR3nt: TGTGCCAGCAGCGTAGGTACCGGGAGCTCCTATAATTCACCCCTCCACTTT
CDR3aa: CASSVGTGSSYNSPLHF
v_gene: TRBV9
len: 17
abundance: -
j_gene: TRBJ1-6
d_gene: -

CDR3nt: TGTGCCAGCAGTTCTCAGGGCAATCAGCCCCAGCATTTT
CDR3aa: CASSSQGNQPQHF
v_gene: TRBV12-3/TRBV12-4
len: 13
abundance: -
j_gene: TRBJ1-5
d_gene: -

CDR3nt: TGTGCCAGCAGCTCCAGGGATTACGAGCAGTACTTC
CDR3aa: CASSSRDYEQYF
v_gene: TRBV11-3
len: 12
abundance: -
j_gene: TRBJ2-7
d_gene: -

CDR3nt: TGCGCCAGCAGCCCCAAAATAACGGGACTAGCGGGATTTTTATACAATGAGCAGTTCTTC
CDR3aa: CASSPKITGLAGFLYNEQFF
v_gene: TRBV4-1
len: 20
abundance: few
j_gene: TRBJ2-1
d_gene: TRBD2

CDR3nt: TGTGCCAGCAGCCCCGGACATAACACTGAAGCTTTCTTT
CDR3aa: CASSPGHNTEAFF
v_gene: TRBV9
len: 13
abundance: -
j_gene: TRBJ1-1
d_gene: -

CDR3nt: TGTGCCAGCAGACCAAAAGGGACAGGCATCTACAATGAGCAGTTCTTC
CDR3aa: CASRPKGTGIYNEQFF
v_gene: TRBV14
len: 16
abundance: -
j_gene: TRBJ2-1
d_gene: TRBD1

CDR3nt: TGTGCCAGCAGCTTTGGACAGGACGGATCACCCCTCCACTTT
CDR3aa: CASSFGQDGSPLHF
v_gene: TRBV7-9
len: 14
abundance: -
j_gene: TRBJ1-6
d_gene: TRBD1

CDR3nt: TGTGCCAGCAGTGGACAGGGTGGCGAGACCCAGTACTTC
CDR3aa: CASSGQGGETQYF
v_gene: TRBV27
len: 13
abundance: -
j_gene: TRBJ2-5
d_gene: TRBD1

CDR3nt: TGTGCCACCACCGGGACTAGCGGGAGGCCTTCCACCGGGGAGCTGTTTTTT
CDR3aa: CATTGTSGRPSTGELFF
v_gene: TRBV2
len: 17
abundance: -
j_gene: TRBJ2-2
d_gene: TRBD2

CDR3nt: TGTGCCACCAGTGCGGCCACCGGGACAGGATCCTACGAGCAGTACTTC
CDR3aa: CATSAATGTGSYEQYF
v_gene: TRBV24-1
len: 16
abundance: -
j_gene: TRBJ2-7
d_gene: TRBD1

CDR3nt: TGCGCCAGCCGGGAGGGGTACGAGCAGTACTTC
CDR3aa: CASREGYEQYF
v_gene: TRBV5-1
len: 11
abundance: -
j_gene: TRBJ2-7
d_gene: TRBD2

CDR3nt: TGTGCCAGTAGTATAGGACAGGGGCCGACAGATACGCAGTATTTT
CDR3aa: CASSIGQGPTDTQYF
v_gene: TRBV19
len: 15
abundance: -
j_gene: TRBJ2-3
d_gene: TRBD1

CDR3nt: TGTGCCAGCAGTACCAGGGGCCTCACGGGCGAGCAGTACTTC
CDR3aa: CASSTRGLTGEQYF
v_gene: TRBV6-2/TRBV6-3
len: 14
abundance: few
j_gene: TRBJ2-7
d_gene: -

CDR3nt: TGTGCCAGCAGCCAAGGCGGTTCAGGACTAGCGGCCCCCTTCGGGCAGTACTTC
CDR3aa: CASSQGGSGLAAPFGQYF
v_gene: TRBV14
len: 18
abundance: -
j_gene: TRBJ2-7
d_gene: TRBD2

CDR3nt: TGTGCCAGCAGCTTAGATTTGGGGCTCCAACAGGGCAAGACCCAGTACTTC
CDR3aa: CASSLDLGLQQGKTQYF
v_gene: TRBV11-2
len: 17
abundance: once
j_gene: TRBJ2-5
d_gene: -

CDR3nt: TGCAGTGCTAGTCAGAGAAGCGCCTCCTACAATGAGCAGTTCTTC
CDR3aa: CSASQRSASYNEQFF
v_gene: TRBV20-1
len: 15
abundance: -
j_gene: TRBJ2-1
d_gene: -

CDR3nt: TGTGCCAGCAGCGCTTACAGTGCAACTAATGAAAAACTGTTTTTT
CDR3aa: CASSAYSATNEKLFF
v_gene: TRBV11-3
len: 15
abundance: -
j_gene: TRBJ1-4
d_gene: -

CDR3nt: TGTGCCAGCAGCGGGCTGACTAGCGGCGAACGCTACGAGCAGTACTTC
CDR3aa: CASSGLTSGERYEQYF
v_gene: TRBV7-9
len: 16
abundance: once
j_gene: TRBJ2-7
d_gene: TRBD2

CDR3nt: TGTGCCAGCTCACCGCGGGACAGAACCTACGAGCAGTACTTC
CDR3aa: CASSPRDRTYEQYF
v_gene: TRBV18
len: 14
abundance: -
j_gene: TRBJ2-7
d_gene: -

CDR3nt: TGTGCCAGCTCACCGAACGACAGGGTCTACGAGCAGTACTTC
CDR3aa: CASSPNDRVYEQYF
v_gene: TRBV18
len: 14
abundance: -
j_gene: TRBJ2-7
d_gene: TRBD1

CDR3nt: TGTGCCAGCAGCTTTAGCAACAGGGAAGAGACCCAGTACTTC
CDR3aa: CASSFSNREETQYF
v_gene: TRBV7-9
len: 14
abundance: -
j_gene: TRBJ2-5
d_gene: -

CDR3nt: TGTGCCATCAGTGGTGCGGGAGGAGATACGCAGTATTTT
CDR3aa: CAISGAGGDTQYF
v_gene: TRBV10-3
len: 13
abundance: -
j_gene: TRBJ2-3
d_gene: TRBD2

CDR3nt: TGTGCCAGCAGCCACAGGACAGGGTGGAGCAATCAGCCCCAGCATTTT
CDR3aa: CASSHRTGWSNQPQHF
v_gene: TRBV5-6
len: 16
abundance: -
j_gene: TRBJ1-5
d_gene: TRBD1

CDR3nt: TGCAGCGTTGAAGGGGCTGTGCCCGTCACAGATACGCAGTATTTT
CDR3aa: CSVEGAVPVTDTQYF
v_gene: TRBV29-1
len: 15
abundance: once
j_gene: TRBJ2-3
d_gene: -